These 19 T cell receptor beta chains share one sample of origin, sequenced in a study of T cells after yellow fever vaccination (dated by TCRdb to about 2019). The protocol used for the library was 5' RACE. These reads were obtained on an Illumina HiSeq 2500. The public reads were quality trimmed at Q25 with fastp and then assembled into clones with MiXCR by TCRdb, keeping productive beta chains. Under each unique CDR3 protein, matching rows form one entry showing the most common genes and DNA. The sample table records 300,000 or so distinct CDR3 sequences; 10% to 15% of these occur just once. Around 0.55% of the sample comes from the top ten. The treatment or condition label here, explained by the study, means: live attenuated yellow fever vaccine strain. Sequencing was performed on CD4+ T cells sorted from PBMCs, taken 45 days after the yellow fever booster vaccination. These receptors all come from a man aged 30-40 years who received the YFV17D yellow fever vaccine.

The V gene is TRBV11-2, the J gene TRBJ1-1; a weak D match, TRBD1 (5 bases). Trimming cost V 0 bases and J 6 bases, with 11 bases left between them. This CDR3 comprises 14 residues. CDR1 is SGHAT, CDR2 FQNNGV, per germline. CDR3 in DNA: TGTGCCAGCAGCTTAGAGAACAGGCGCTCTGAAGCTTTCTTT. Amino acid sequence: CASSLENRRSEAFF. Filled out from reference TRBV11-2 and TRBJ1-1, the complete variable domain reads EAGVAQSPRYKIIEKRQSVAFWCNPISGHATLYWYQQILGQGPKLLIQFQNNGVVDDSQLPKDRFSAERLKGVDSTLKIQPAKLEDSAVYLCASSLENRRSEAFFGQGTRLTVV.

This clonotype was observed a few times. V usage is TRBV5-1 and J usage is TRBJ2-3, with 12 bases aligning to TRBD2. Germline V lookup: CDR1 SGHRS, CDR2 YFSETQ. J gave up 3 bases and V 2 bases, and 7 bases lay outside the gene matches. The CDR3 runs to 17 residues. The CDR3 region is CASSFGLAGSGTDTQYF. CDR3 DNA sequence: TGCGCCAGCAGCTTCGGACTAGCGGGGTCGGGAACAGATACGCAGTATTTT.

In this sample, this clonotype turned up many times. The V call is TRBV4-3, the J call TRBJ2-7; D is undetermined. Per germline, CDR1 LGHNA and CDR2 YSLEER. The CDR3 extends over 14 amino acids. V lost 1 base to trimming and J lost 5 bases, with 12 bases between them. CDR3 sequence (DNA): TGCGCCAGCAGCCAAGCCATAGGGCTGGACGAGCAGTACTTC. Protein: CASSQAIGLDEQYF.

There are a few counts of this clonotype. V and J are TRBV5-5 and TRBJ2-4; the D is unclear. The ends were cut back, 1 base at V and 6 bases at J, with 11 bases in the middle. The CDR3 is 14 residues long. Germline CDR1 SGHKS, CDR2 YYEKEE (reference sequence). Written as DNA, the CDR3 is TGTGCCAGCAGCTTGAGAAGGGTACGAAACATTCAGTACTTC. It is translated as CASSLRRVRNIQYF.

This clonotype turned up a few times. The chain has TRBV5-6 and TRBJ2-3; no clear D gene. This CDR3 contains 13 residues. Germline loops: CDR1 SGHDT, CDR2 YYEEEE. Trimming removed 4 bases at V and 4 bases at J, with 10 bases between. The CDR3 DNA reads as TGTGCCAGCAGCCCACCCGCCGCAGATACGCAGTATTTT. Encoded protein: CASSPPAADTQYF.

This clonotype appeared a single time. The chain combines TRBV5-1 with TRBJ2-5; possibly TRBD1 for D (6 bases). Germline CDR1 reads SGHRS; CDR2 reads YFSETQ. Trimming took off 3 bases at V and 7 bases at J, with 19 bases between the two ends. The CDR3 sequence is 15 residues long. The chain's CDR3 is CASSSGTSRPGTQYF. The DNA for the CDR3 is TGCGCCAGCAGCTCAGGGACATCAAGGCCAGGGACCCAGTACTTC.

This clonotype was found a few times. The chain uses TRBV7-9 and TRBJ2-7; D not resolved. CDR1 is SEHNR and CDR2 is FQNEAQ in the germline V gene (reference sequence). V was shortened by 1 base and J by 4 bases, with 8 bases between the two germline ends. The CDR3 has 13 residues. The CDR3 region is CASSLGAEYEQYF. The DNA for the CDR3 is TGTGCCAGCAGCTTAGGAGCTGAATACGAGCAGTACTTC.

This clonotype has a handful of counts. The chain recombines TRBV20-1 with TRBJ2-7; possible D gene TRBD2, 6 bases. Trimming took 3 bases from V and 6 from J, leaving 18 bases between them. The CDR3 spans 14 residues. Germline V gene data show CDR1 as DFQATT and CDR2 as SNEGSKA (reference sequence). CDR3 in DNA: TGCAGTGCTAGTAGAGGCAGGAGGGAATCCGAGCAGTACTTC. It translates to CSASRGRRESEQYF.

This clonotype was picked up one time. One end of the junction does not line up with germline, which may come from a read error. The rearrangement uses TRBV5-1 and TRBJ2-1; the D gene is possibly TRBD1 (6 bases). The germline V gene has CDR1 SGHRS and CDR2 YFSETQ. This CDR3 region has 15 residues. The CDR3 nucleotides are TGCGCCAGCAGCTTGGATTCAGGGGCTATCAATGAGGAGTTCTTC. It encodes CASSLDSGAINEEFF. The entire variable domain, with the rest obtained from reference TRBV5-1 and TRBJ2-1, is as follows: KAGVTQTPRYLIKTRGQQVTLSCSPISGHRSVSWYQQTPGQGLQFLFEYFSETQRNKGNFPGRFSGRQFSNSRSEMNVSTLELGDSALYLCASSLDSGAINEEFFGPGTRLTVL.

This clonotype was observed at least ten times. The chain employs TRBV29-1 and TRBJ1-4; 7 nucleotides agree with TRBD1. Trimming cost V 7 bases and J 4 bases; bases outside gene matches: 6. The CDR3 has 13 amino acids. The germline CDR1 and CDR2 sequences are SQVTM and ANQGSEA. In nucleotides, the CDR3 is TGCAGCGGACGAGGGACAGTTAATGAAAAACTGTTTTTT. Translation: CSGRGTVNEKLFF.

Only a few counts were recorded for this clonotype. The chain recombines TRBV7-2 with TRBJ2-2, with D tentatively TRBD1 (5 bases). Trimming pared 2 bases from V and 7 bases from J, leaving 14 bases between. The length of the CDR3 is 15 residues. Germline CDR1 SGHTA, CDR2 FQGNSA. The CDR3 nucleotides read TGTGCCAGCAGCTTAAGATGGGGCCCGGGCGGGGAGCTGTTTTTT. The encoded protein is CASSLRWGPGGELFF.

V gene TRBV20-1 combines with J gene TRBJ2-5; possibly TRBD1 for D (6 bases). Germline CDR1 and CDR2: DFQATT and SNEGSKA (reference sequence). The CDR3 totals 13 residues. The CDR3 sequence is CSLRGQIAETQYF. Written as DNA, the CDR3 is TGCAGCCTCAGGGGTCAGATTGCGGAGACCCAGTACTTC.

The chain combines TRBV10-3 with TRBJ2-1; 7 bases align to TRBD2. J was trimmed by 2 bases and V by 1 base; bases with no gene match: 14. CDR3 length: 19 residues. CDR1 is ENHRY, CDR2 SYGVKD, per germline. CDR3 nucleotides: TGTGCCATCAGTGAGTTGGAGGGGACCGGGAGGTCAACCTACAATGAGCAGTTCTTC. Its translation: CAISELEGTGRSTYNEQFF.

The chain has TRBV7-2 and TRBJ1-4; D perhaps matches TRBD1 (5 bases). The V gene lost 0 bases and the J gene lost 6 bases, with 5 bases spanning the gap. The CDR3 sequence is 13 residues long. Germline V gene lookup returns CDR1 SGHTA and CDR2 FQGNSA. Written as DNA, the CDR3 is TGTGCCAGCAGCTTAGCACAGGATGAAAAACTGTTTTTT. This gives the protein CASSLAQDEKLFF.

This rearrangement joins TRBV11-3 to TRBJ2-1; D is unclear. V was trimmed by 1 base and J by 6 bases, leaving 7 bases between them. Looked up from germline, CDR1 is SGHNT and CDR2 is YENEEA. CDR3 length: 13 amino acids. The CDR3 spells CASSLAQRNEQFF. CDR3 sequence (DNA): TGTGCCAGCAGCTTAGCCCAGCGCAATGAGCAGTTCTTC.

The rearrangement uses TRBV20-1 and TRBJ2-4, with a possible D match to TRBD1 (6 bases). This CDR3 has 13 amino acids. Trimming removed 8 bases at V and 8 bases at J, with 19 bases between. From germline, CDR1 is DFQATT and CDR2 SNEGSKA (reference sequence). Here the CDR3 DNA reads TGCAGTCATCGTCGGCCCCAGGGGTACATTCAGTACTTC. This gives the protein CSHRRPQGYIQYF.

The CDR3 DNA sequence: TGTGCCAGCTCACCTGGGCAGTCCAACTATGGCTACACCTTC. Amino acids: CASSPGQSNYGYTF. The rearrangement uses TRBV18 and TRBJ1-2; D is uncertain. Germline CDR1 and CDR2: KGHSH and LQKENI. The V end was cut by 3 bases, the J end by 2 bases, with 10 bases between. The CDR3 spans 14 residues. Complete variable domain (other parts from reference TRBV18 and TRBJ1-2): NAGVMQNPRHLVRRRGQEARLRCSPMKGHSHVYWYRQLPEEGLKFMVYLQKENIIDESGMPKERFSAEFPKEGPSILRIQQVVRGDSAAYFCASSPGQSNYGYTFGSGTRLTVV.

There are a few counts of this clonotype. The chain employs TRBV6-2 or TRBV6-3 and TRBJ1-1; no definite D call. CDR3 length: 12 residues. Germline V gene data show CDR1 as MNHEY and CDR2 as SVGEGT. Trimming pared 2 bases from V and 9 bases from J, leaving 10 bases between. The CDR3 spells CASSYGRAKAFF. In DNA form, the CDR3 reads TGTGCCAGCAGTTACGGACGAGCTAAAGCTTTCTTT.

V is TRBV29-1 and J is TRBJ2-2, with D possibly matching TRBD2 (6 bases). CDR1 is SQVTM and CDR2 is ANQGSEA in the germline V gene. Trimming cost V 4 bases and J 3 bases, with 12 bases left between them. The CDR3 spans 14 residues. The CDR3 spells CSVVDGSHTGELFF. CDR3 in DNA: TGCAGCGTTGTAGACGGGAGTCACACCGGGGAGCTGTTTTTT.